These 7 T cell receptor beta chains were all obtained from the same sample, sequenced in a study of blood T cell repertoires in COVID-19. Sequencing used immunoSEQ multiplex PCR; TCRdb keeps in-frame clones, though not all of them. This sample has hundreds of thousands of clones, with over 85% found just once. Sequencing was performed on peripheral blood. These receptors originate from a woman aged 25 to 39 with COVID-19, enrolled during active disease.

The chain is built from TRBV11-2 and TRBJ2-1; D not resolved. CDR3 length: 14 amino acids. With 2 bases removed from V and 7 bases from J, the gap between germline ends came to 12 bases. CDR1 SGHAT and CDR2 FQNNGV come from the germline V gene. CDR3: CASSLMVDWNEQFF. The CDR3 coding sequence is TGTGCCAGCAGCTTAATGGTAGACTGGAATGAGCAGTTCTTC.

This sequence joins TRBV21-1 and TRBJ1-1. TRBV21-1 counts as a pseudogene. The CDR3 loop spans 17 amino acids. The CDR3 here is CASSPAGAEAKETEAFF. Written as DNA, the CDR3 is TGTGCCAGCAGCCCCGCCGGCGCGGAGGCGAAGGAGACTGAAGCTTTCTTT.

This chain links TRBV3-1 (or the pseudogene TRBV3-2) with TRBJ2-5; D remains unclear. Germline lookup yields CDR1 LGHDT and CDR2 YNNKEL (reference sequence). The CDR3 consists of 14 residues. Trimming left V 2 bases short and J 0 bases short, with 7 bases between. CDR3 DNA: TGTGCCAGCAGCCAAAGAACTAACCAAGAGACCCAGTACTTC. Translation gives CASSQRTNQETQYF.

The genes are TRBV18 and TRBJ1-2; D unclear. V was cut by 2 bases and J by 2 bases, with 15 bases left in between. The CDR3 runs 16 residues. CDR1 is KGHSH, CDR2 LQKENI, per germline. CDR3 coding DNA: TGTGCCAGCTCACCATTCGGAGGAGGTTCGAACTATGGCTACACCTTC. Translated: CASSPFGGGSNYGYTF. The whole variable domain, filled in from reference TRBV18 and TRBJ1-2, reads NAGVMQNPRHLVRRRGQEARLRCSPMKGHSHVYWYRQLPEEGLKFMVYLQKENIIDESGMPKERFSAEFPKEGPSILRIQQVVRGDSAAYFCASSPFGGGSNYGYTFGSGTRLTVV.

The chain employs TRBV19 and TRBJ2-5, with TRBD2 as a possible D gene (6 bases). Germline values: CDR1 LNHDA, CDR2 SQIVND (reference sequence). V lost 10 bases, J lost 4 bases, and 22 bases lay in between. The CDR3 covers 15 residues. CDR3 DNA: TGTGCCACTAAGCCGGGGGTAATAGACGGAGAGACCCAGTACTTC. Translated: CATKPGVIDGETQYF.

The CDR3 protein is CASLTGSGGYDEQFF. CDR3 coding DNA: TGCGCCAGCCTCACGGGGAGCGGGGGGTACGATGAGCAGTTCTTC. The V gene is TRBV10-2, the J gene TRBJ2-1; TRBD2 aligns across 9 bases. V was pared by 8 bases and J by 8 bases, with 13 bases of the junction left unmatched. The length of the CDR3 is 15 residues. Germline CDR1 and CDR2: WSHSY and SAAADI.

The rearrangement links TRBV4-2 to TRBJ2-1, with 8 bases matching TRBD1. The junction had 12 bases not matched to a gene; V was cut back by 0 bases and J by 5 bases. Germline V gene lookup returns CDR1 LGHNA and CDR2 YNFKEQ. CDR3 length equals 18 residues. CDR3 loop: CASSQDHWGQDLDNEQFF. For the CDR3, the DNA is TGTGCCAGCAGCCAAGATCATTGGGGACAGGATTTGGACAATGAGCAGTTCTTC.